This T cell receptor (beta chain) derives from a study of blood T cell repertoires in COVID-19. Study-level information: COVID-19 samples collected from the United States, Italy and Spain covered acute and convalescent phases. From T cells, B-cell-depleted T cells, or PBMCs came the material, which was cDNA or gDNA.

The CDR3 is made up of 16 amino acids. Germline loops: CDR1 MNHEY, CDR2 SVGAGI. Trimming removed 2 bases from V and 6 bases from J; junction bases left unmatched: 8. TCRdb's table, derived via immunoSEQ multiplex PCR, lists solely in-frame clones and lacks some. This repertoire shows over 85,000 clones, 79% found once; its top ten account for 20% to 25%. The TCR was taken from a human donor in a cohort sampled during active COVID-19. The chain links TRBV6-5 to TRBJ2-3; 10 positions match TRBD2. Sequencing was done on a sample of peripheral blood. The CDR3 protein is CASSYSGTSERDTQYF. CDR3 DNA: TGTGCCAGCAGTTACAGCGGGACTAGCGAAAGGGATACGCAGTATTTT.